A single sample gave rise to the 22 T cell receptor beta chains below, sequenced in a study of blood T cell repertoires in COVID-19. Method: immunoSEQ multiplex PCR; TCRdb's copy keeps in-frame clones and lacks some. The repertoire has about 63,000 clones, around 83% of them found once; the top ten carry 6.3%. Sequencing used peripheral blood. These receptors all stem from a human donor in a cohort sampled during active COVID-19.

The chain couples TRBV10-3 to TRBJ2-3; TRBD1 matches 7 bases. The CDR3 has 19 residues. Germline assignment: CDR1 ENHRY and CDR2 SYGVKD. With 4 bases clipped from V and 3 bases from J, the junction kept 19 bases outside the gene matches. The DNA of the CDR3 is TGTGCCATCAGTGTCCCGGCCCCTTTGCCGGGACAGCGTACAGATACGCAGTATTTT. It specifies CAISVPAPLPGQRTDTQYF.

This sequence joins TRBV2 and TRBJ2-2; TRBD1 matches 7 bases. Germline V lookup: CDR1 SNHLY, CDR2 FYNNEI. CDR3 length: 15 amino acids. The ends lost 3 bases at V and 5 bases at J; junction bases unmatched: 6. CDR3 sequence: CASSDNRGRTGELFF. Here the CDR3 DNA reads TGTGCCAGCAGTGATAACAGGGGCAGGACCGGGGAGCTGTTTTTT.

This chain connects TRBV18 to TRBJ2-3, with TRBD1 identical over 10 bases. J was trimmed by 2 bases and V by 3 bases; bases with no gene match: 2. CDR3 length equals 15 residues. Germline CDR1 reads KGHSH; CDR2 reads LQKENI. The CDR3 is CASSPGTGDTDTQYF. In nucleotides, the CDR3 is TGTGCCAGCTCACCCGGGACAGGGGACACAGATACGCAGTATTTT. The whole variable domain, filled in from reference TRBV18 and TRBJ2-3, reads NAGVMQNPRHLVRRRGQEARLRCSPMKGHSHVYWYRQLPEEGLKFMVYLQKENIIDESGMPKERFSAEFPKEGPSILRIQQVVRGDSAAYFCASSPGTGDTDTQYFGPGTRLTVL.

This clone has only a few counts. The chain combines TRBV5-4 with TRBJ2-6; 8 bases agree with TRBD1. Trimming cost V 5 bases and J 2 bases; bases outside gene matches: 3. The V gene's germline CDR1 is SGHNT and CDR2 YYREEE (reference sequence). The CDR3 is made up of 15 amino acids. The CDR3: CASRLQGAGANVLTF. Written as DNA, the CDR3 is TGTGCCAGCAGATTACAGGGGGCTGGGGCCAACGTCCTGACTTTC.

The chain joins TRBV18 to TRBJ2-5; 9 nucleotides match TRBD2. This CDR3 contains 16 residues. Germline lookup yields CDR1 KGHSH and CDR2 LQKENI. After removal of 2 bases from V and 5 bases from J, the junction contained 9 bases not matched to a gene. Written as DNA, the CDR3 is TGTGCCAGCTCACCAATGATAGCGGGGGAGGTCGAGACCCAGTACTTC. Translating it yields CASSPMIAGEVETQYF.

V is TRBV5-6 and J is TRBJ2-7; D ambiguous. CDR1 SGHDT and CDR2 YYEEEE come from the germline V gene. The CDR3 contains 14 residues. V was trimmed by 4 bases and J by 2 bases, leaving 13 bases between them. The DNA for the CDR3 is TGTGCCAGCAGCCCTGCAGGTACCCCCTACGAGCAGTACTTC. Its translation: CASSPAGTPYEQYF.

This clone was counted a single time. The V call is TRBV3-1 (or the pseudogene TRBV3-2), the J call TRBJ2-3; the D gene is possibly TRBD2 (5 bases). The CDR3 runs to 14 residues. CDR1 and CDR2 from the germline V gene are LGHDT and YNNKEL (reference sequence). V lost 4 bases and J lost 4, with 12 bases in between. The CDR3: CASSPRDAADTQYF. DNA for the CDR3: TGTGCCAGCAGCCCACGGGATGCGGCAGATACGCAGTATTTT.

In DNA form, the CDR3 reads TGTGCCAGCAGCGTGGATGGAGACAGGGCCTTGAGTTCACCCCTCCACTTT. Protein product: CASSVDGDRALSSPLHF. The rearrangement links TRBV9 to TRBJ1-6; 7 bases are a match to TRBD1. The V segment lost 2 bases and the J segment 9 bases; nucleotides outside the gene matches: 14. The CDR3 sequence is 17 residues long. Per germline, CDR1 SGDLS and CDR2 YYNGEE. Full variable domain (remainder filled in from reference TRBV9 and TRBJ1-6): DSGVTQTPKHLITATGQRVTLRCSPRSGDLSVYWYQQSLDQGLQFLIQYYNGEERAKGNILERFSAQQFPDLHSELNLSSLELGDSALYFCASSVDGDRALSSPLHFGNGTRLTVT.

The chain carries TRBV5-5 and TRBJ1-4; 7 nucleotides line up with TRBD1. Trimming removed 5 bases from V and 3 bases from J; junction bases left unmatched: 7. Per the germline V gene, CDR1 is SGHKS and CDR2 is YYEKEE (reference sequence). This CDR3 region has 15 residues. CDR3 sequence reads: CASSTPRGANEKLFF. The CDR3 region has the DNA TGTGCCAGCAGTACGCCCAGGGGGGCTAATGAAAAACTGTTTTTT.

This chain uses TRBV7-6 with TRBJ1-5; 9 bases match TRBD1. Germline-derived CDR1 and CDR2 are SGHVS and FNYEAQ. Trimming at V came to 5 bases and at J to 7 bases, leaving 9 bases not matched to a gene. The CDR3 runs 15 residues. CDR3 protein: CASSPRGQGPQPQHF. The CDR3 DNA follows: TGTGCCAGCAGCCCTCGTGGACAGGGGCCGCAGCCCCAGCATTTT.

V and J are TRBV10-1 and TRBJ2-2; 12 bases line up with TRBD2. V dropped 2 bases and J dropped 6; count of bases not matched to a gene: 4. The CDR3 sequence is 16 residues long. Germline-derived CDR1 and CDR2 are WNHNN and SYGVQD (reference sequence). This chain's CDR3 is CASSEASGRAAGELFF. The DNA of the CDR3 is TGCGCCAGCAGTGAGGCTAGCGGGAGGGCCGCCGGGGAGCTGTTTTTT.

In nucleotides, the CDR3 is TGCGCCAGCAGCTTGATGGGACTAGGCTACAATGAGCAGTTCTTC. Protein product: CASSLMGLGYNEQFF. The J gene is TRBJ2-1, the V gene TRBV5-1, with 8 bases fitting TRBD2. CDR3 size: 15 residues. V dropped 1 base and J dropped 3; count of bases not matched to a gene: 3. Germline CDR1 SGHRS, CDR2 YFSETQ.

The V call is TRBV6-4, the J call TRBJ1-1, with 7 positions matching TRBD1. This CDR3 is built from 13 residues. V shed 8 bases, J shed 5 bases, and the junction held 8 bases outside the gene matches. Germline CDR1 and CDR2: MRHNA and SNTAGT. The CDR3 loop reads CASGTQGGTEAFF. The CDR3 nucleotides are TGTGCCAGCGGAACCCAGGGGGGAACTGAAGCTTTCTTT.

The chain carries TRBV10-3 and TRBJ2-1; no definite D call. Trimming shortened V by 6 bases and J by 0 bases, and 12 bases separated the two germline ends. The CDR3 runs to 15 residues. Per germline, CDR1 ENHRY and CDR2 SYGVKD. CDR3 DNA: TGTGCCATCAGGGGTAGCTCGCACTCCTACAATGAGCAGTTCTTC. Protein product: CAIRGSSHSYNEQFF.

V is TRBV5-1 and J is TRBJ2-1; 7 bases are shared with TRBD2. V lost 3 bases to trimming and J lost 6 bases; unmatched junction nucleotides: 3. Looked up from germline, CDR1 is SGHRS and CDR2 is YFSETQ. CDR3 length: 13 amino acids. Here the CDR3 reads CASSSIAGNEQFF. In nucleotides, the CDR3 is TGCGCCAGCAGCTCGATAGCGGGCAATGAGCAGTTCTTC.

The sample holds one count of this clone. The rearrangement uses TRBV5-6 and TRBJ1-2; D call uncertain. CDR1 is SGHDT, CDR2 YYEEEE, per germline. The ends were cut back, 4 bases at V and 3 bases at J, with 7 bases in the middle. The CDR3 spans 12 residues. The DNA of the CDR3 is TGTGCCAGCAGCCCGGGAGACTATGGCTACACCTTC. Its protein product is CASSPGDYGYTF.

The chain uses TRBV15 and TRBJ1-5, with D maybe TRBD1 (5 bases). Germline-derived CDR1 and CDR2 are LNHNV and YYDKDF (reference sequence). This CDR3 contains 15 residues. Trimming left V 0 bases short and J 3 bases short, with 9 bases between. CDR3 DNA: TGTGCCACCAGCAGAGATAAGGGGCACAATCAGCCCCAGCATTTT. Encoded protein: CATSRDKGHNQPQHF.

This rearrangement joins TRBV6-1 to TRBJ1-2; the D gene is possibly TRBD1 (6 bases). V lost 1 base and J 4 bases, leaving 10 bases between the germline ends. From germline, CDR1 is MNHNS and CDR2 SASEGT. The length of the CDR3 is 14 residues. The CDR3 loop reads CASSEDRVAYGYTF. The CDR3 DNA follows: TGTGCCAGCAGTGAAGACAGGGTTGCCTATGGCTACACCTTC.

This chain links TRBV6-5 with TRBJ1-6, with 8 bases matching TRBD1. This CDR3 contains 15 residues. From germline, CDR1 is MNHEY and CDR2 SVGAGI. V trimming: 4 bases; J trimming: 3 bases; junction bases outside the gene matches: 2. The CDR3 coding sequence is TGTGCCAGCAGTTGGGACAGGTTCTATAATTCACCCCTCCACTTT. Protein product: CASSWDRFYNSPLHF.

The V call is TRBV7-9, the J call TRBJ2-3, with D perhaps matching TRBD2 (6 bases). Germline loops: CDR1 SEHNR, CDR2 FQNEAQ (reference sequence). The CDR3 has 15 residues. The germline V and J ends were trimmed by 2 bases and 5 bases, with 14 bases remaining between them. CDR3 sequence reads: CASSLMTGEGDTQYF. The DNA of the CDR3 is TGTGCCAGCAGCTTAATGACGGGAGAAGGAGATACGCAGTATTTT.

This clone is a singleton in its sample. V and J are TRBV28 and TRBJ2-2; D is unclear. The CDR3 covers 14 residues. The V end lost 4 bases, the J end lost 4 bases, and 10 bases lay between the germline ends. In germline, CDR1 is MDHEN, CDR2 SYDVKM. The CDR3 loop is CASSSFGSTGELFF. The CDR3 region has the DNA TGTGCCAGCAGTTCCTTCGGGTCCACCGGGGAGCTGTTTTTT. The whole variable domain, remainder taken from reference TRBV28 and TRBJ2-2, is DVKVTQSSRYLVKRTGEKVFLECVQDMDHENMFWYRQDPGLGLRLIYFSYDVKMKEKGDIPEGYSVSREKKERFSLILESASTNQTSMYLCASSSFGSTGELFFGEGSRLTVL.

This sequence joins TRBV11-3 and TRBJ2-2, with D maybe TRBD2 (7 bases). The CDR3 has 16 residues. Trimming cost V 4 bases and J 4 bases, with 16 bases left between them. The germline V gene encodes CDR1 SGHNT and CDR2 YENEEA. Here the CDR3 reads CASSSTGGASTGELFF. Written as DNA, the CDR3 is TGTGCCAGCAGCTCTACTGGGGGGGCGAGCACCGGGGAGCTGTTTTTT. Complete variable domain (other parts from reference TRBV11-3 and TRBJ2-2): EAGVVQSPRYKIIEKKQPVAFWCNPISGHNTLYWYLQNLGQGPELLIRYENEEAVDDSQLPKDRFSAERLKGVDSTLKIQPAELGDSAVYLCASSSTGGASTGELFFGEGSRLTVL.